What follows are 23 T cell receptor beta chains derived from one specimen sequenced in a study of vaccination and CD4 T cells after COVID-19. The Oncomine TCR Beta short-read assay sequenced DNA from cultured CD4+ T cells. In TCRdb, the PCR reads were re-called with MiXCR into one record per CDR3 protein. The table includes 15,000 to 20,000 distinct CDR3 sequences, around 40% detected once. Their target antigens are unknown. Treatment given: approximately 10-day PBMC culture with coronavirus spike peptide pools or control peptides (ViraFEST assay). This sample comprised CD4+ T cells from blood, cultured in vitro, obtained after SARS-CoV-2 vaccination. Receptors were obtained from a human donor who had recovered from COVID-19.

For this clonotype: One end of the junction is discordant with germline, which a read error may explain. The chain has TRBV30 and TRBJ1-1, with 7 nucleotides matching TRBD1. Germline-derived CDR1 and CDR2 are GTSNPN and SVGIG (reference sequence). The CDR3 has 11 residues. CDR3 in amino acids: CAWSVRDSPLF. The CDR3 DNA sequence: TGTGCCTGGAGTGTACGGGACAGTCCTCTCTTT. Using reference TRBV30 and TRBJ1-1 for the parts outside the CDR3, the full variable domain is SQTIHQWPATLVQPVGSPLSLECTVEGTSNPNLYWYRQAAGRGLQLLFYSVGIGQISSEVPQNLSASRPQDRQFILSSKKLLLSDSGFYLCAWSVRDSPLFGQGTRLTVV.

In DNA, the CDR3 is TGTGCCAGCAGCTTAAAGCGAGGAGGCATCTACAACTATGGCTACACCTTC. It specifies CASSLKRGGIYNYGYTF. The chain carries TRBV7-8 and TRBJ1-2; D unresolved. Trimming removed 2 bases from V and 2 bases from J, with 18 bases in between. The CDR3 is made up of 17 amino acids. CDR1 and CDR2 from the germline V gene are SGHVS and FQNEAQ.

J is TRBJ2-3 and V is TRBV7-3, with D possibly matching TRBD1 (6 bases). V gave up 6 bases and J gave up 3 bases, with 13 bases separating them. Germline V lookup: CDR1 SGHTA, CDR2 FQGTGA. CDR3 length: 14 amino acids. CDR3: CASRGGSYTDTQYF. The CDR3 DNA follows: TGTGCCAGCAGAGGGGGATCTTATACAGATACGCAGTATTTT.

This clonotype was picked up a small number of times. The chain recombines TRBV20-1 with TRBJ2-1; TRBD2 matches at 13 bases. The CDR3 loop spans 15 amino acids. CDR1 DFQATT and CDR2 SNEGSKA come from the germline V gene (reference sequence). The CDR3 sequence: CTSERGLAGYNEQFF. For the CDR3, the DNA is TGCACCTCAGAAAGGGGACTAGCGGGGTACAATGAGCAGTTCTTC.

The rearrangement joins TRBV7-2 to TRBJ1-3; 8 nucleotides align to TRBD1. With V trimmed by 3 bases and J by 0 bases, 1 base remained unmatched. Germline CDR1 and CDR2: SGHTA and FQGNSA. The CDR3 is 15 amino acids. The CDR3 nucleotides read TGTGCCAGCAGCTTGGACAGGGTCTCTGGAAACACCATATATTTT. Its protein is CASSLDRVSGNTIYF.

The rearrangement joins TRBV19 to TRBJ2-7; 12 nucleotides align to TRBD2. V lost 4 bases, J lost 0 bases, and 7 bases stayed unmatched. The germline V gene has CDR1 LNHDA and CDR2 SQIVND (reference sequence). The CDR3 has 17 amino acids. CDR3 sequence: CASSTTLTSGSSYEQYF. The CDR3 DNA is TGTGCCAGTAGTACGACGCTGACTAGCGGGAGCTCCTACGAGCAGTACTTC.

The chain is built from TRBV6-1 and TRBJ1-2; D not resolved. CDR3 size: 12 residues. CDR1 and CDR2 (germline): MNHNS, SASEGT. V was cut by 6 bases and J by 4 bases, with 9 bases left in between. The DNA of the CDR3 is TGTGCCAGCAGCTTAAACGGCTATGGCTACACCTTC. Protein: CASSLNGYGYTF.

In this sample, this clonotype turned up a few times. The chain joins TRBV15 to TRBJ1-5; D is perhaps TRBD1 (5 bases). CDR1 and CDR2 (germline): LNHNV, YYDKDF (reference sequence). Trimming removed 5 bases at V and 5 bases at J, with 13 bases between. This CDR3 is 14 amino acids long. The CDR3 nucleotides are TGTGCCACCAGCTCCGACCCGGGGGATCAGCCCCAGCATTTT. Its translation: CATSSDPGDQPQHF.

The gene calls are TRBV20-1 and TRBJ2-7; 13 nucleotides match TRBD2. This CDR3 spans 16 amino acids. Germline CDR1 DFQATT, CDR2 SNEGSKA (reference sequence). Unmatched junction bases numbered 9, after V lost 5 bases and J lost 2 bases. This CDR3 reads CSAAGLAGTYPYEQYF. The DNA for the CDR3 is TGCAGTGCTGCGGGACTAGCGGGAACCTACCCCTACGAGCAGTACTTC.

The rearrangement links TRBV5-5 to TRBJ1-6, with D unresolved. Per germline, CDR1 SGHKS and CDR2 YYEKEE (reference sequence). The CDR3 consists of 15 residues. V lost 3 bases, J lost 5 bases, and 12 bases lay in between. For the CDR3, the DNA is TGTGCCAGCAGCTCGGTCGGGGTGGATAATTCACCCCTCCACTTT. Translating it yields CASSSVGVDNSPLHF.

The chain has TRBV6-2 or TRBV6-3 and TRBJ2-2; 7 positions match TRBD2. Germline assignment: CDR1 MNHEY and CDR2 SVGEGT. CDR3 length: 15 residues. V lost 2 bases to trimming and J lost 3 bases; unmatched junction nucleotides: 3. Here the CDR3 DNA reads TGTGCCAGCAGTTACGAGGGACTACACACCGGGGAGCTGTTTTTT. Its protein is CASSYEGLHTGELFF.

This clonotype was recorded a few times. This sequence joins TRBV6-1 and TRBJ1-1; tentative D call: TRBD1 (5 bases). Trimming took off 5 bases at V and 1 base at J, with 17 bases between the two ends. The CDR3 is made up of 16 amino acids. CDR1 is MNHNS, CDR2 SASEGT, per germline. For the CDR3, the DNA is TGTGCCAGCAGTCCTATCGGGTTGGGGGAGAACACTGAAGCTTTCTTT. Its protein is CASSPIGLGENTEAFF.

The chain has TRBV6-1 and TRBJ1-1; possibly TRBD1 for D (5 bases). The V end lost 5 bases, the J end lost 5 bases, and 18 bases lay between the germline ends. The germline gives CDR1 MNHNS, CDR2 SASEGT. This CDR3 contains 15 residues. The DNA for the CDR3 is TGTGCCAGCAGTAGCCGAGGGGTGGCAGGAACTGAAGCTTTCTTT. Translating gives CASSSRGVAGTEAFF.

Only a few counts were recorded for this clonotype. V and J are TRBV6-1 and TRBJ1-2, with 8 bases matching TRBD1. CDR1 is MNHNS, CDR2 SASEGT, per germline. The CDR3 spans 17 residues. V gave up 2 bases and J gave up 5 bases; unmatched junction bases: 13. In DNA, the CDR3 is TGTGCCAGCAGTGAATATACGACAGGGGCGGCACTATATGGCTACACCTTC. Encoded protein: CASSEYTTGAALYGYTF.

This clonotype turned up a few times. CDR3 in amino acids: CASSVGQGGNYGYTF. The CDR3 coding sequence is TGTGCCAGCAGTGTAGGACAGGGCGGTAACTATGGCTACACCTTC. V is TRBV6-1 and J is TRBJ1-2; 8 bases map to TRBD1. The CDR3 sequence is 15 residues long. Germline V lookup: CDR1 MNHNS, CDR2 SASEGT. V shed 4 bases, J shed 1 base, and the junction held 5 bases outside the gene matches.

The chain joins TRBV5-4 to TRBJ1-2, with 7 bases lining up with TRBD1. This CDR3 contains 15 residues. Looked up from germline, CDR1 is SGHNT and CDR2 is YYREEE (reference sequence). V lost 3 bases to trimming and J lost 8 bases; unmatched junction nucleotides: 13. The CDR3, as DNA: TGTGCCAGCAGCTCCAGCGACAGGGAGGGCGGCGGCTACACCTTC. It encodes CASSSSDREGGGYTF.

This chain's CDR3 is CASRLGQTSGETQYF. CDR3 nucleotides: TGTGCCAGTAGGCTCGGACAGACCTCTGGAGAGACCCAGTACTTC. The chain uses TRBV19 and TRBJ2-5; weak D call: TRBD1 (6 bases). From germline, CDR1 is LNHDA and CDR2 SQIVND (reference sequence). CDR3 size: 15 residues. The V gene lost 6 bases and the J gene lost 4 bases, with 18 bases spanning the gap.

This clonotype was seen only a few times. The rearrangement joins TRBV27 to TRBJ1-2; tentatively, D is TRBD1 (5 bases). Germline V gives CDR1 MNHEY, CDR2 SMNVEV (reference sequence). V lost 8 bases, J lost 6 bases, and 19 bases lay in between. There are 14 residues in the CDR3. The CDR3 sequence is CASAHQDWGNGYTF. CDR3 in DNA: TGTGCCAGCGCCCACCAGGACTGGGGGAATGGCTACACCTTC.

The V gene is TRBV12-3 or TRBV12-4, the J gene TRBJ1-1; 8 bases map to TRBD1. The CDR3 length is 13 residues. J was trimmed by 3 bases and V by 6 bases; bases with no gene match: 3. The CDR3 coding sequence is TGTGCCAGCAGGTCGGACAGGGACACTGAAGCTTTCTTT. This translates into CASRSDRDTEAFF.

The table lists this clonotype with a few counts. One end of the junction fails to match germline, which may point to a read error. The rearrangement links TRBV2 to TRBJ2-3; 7 nucleotides line up with TRBD2. Germline V lookup: CDR1 SNHLY, CDR2 FYNNEI. This CDR3 spans 13 amino acids. As DNA, the CDR3 is TGTGCCAGCACCCAAATGGGGCTAGCGGTGAACATTTTT. Translating gives CASTQMGLAVNIF.

This clonotype came up a few times. The CDR3 protein is CASSRIAGGPWGTDTQYF. DNA for the CDR3: TGTGCCAGCAGCCGTATAGCGGGGGGGCCTTGGGGCACAGATACGCAGTATTTT. This chain connects TRBV7-2 to TRBJ2-3; 11 bases agree with TRBD2. The germline gives CDR1 SGHTA, CDR2 FQGNSA. The CDR3 sequence is 18 residues long. After removal of 5 bases from V and 1 base from J, the junction contained 11 bases not matched to a gene.

This clonotype has just a few counts. V gene TRBV6-1 combines with J gene TRBJ1-1; the D gene is possibly TRBD1 (6 bases). Trimming removed 7 bases at V and 2 bases at J, with 14 bases between. Looked up from germline, CDR1 is MNHNS and CDR2 is SASEGT. The CDR3 loop spans 14 amino acids. CDR3 residues: CASTQAGGNTEAFF. The DNA for the CDR3 is TGTGCCAGCACCCAGGCGGGGGGCAACACTGAAGCTTTCTTT.

This chain uses TRBV11-3 with TRBJ1-1; no firm D call. The CDR3 extends over 13 amino acids. Trimming removed 1 base from V and 11 bases from J, with 14 bases in between. CDR1 is SGHNT and CDR2 is YENEEA in the germline V gene. The CDR3 region is CASSLGRQVDAFF. Here the CDR3 DNA reads TGTGCCAGCAGCTTAGGCCGGCAGGTGGATGCTTTCTTT.